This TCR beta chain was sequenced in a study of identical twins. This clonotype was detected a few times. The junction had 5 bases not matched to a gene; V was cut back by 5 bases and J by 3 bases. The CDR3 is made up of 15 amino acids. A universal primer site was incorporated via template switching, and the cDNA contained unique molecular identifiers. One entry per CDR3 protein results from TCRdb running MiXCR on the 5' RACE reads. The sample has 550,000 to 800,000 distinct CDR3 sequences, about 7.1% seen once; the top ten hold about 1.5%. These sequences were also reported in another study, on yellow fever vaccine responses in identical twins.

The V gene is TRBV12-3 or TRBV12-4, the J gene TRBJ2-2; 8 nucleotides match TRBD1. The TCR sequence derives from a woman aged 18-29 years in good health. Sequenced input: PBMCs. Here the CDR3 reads CASSQTGEYTGELFF. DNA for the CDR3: TGTGCCAGCAGTCAGACAGGGGAATACACCGGGGAGCTGTTTTTT.